The 29 T cell receptor beta chains listed next were all sequenced from one sample in a study of human CD4 T cells and Enterobacteriaceae. Memory CD4+ T cells were sorted as all CD4+ cells except CD45RA+CCR7+CD95- naive cells, over 95% pure. Method: immunoSEQ multiplex PCR; TCRdb's copy keeps in-frame clones and lacks some. The repertoire holds about 25,000 clones, with roughly 80% as singletons. What was sequenced was memory CD4+ T cells from blood. These receptors were taken from a human donor in good health.

The V and J genes are TRBV28 and TRBJ1-2; a possible D gene is TRBD1 (6 bases). V gave up 1 base and J gave up 2 bases, with 8 bases separating them. The CDR3 runs 14 residues. Looked up from germline, CDR1 is MDHEN and CDR2 is SYDVKM. The CDR3 spells CASSLLGGNYGYTF. As DNA, the CDR3 is TGTGCCAGCAGTTTATTAGGGGGAAACTATGGCTACACCTTC.

The CDR3 coding sequence is TGTGCCAGCACGGGGGGGCAATCTGGAAACACCATATATTTT. It codes for CASTGGQSGNTIYF. The rearrangement links TRBV28 to TRBJ1-3, with a weak D call TRBD1 (6 bases). This CDR3 has 14 residues. Trimming left V 7 bases short and J 1 base short, with 11 bases between. Germline V CDR1 and CDR2: MDHEN, SYDVKM.

The chain recombines TRBV19 with TRBJ1-5; D is uncertain. Per the germline V gene, CDR1 is LNHDA and CDR2 is SQIVND (reference sequence). The CDR3 contains 15 residues. The V end lost 0 bases, the J end lost 7 bases, and 13 bases lay between the germline ends. The chain's CDR3 is CASSIDRGLAQPQHF. The CDR3 DNA reads as TGTGCCAGTAGTATAGATCGAGGGTTGGCACAGCCCCAGCATTTT.

The chain is built from TRBV15 and TRBJ2-7, with a weak D call TRBD1 (6 bases). Trimming took off 3 bases at V and 2 bases at J, with 11 bases between the two ends. Germline V gene data show CDR1 as LNHNV and CDR2 as YYDKDF (reference sequence). The length of the CDR3 is 14 residues. The CDR3 protein is CATSRDGQTYEQYF. The CDR3, as DNA: TGTGCCACCAGCAGGGACGGACAGACCTACGAGCAGTACTTC.

The chain couples TRBV19 to TRBJ2-3; no clear D. V lost 5 bases, J lost 4 bases, and 10 bases lay in between. Germline V gives CDR1 LNHDA, CDR2 SQIVND (reference sequence). CDR3 size: 13 residues. The CDR3 coding sequence is TGTGCCAGTAGTTCTTCTCGAGCAGATACGCAGTATTTT. Translating it yields CASSSSRADTQYF.

V usage is TRBV15 and J usage is TRBJ2-5; D is uncertain. Germline V gene data show CDR1 as LNHNV and CDR2 as YYDKDF (reference sequence). This CDR3 contains 15 residues. The V end lost 0 bases, the J end lost 2 bases, and 10 bases lay between the germline ends. In DNA, the CDR3 is TGTGCCACCAGCAGAGACTTGGTGGGGCAAGAGACCCAGTACTTC. Its translation: CATSRDLVGQETQYF.

By share, this clone counts as medium-sized. The chain uses TRBV27 and TRBJ1-1; 7 bases line up with TRBD1. The germline V gene encodes CDR1 MNHEY and CDR2 SMNVEV (reference sequence). With V trimmed by 5 bases and J by 0 bases, 6 bases remained unmatched. The CDR3 covers 15 residues. This CDR3 is CASSRGQPMNTEAFF. The CDR3 region has the DNA TGTGCCAGCAGTCGGGGACAGCCCATGAACACTGAAGCTTTCTTT.

CDR3 in amino acids: CASSEFHTEAFF. The CDR3 region has the DNA TGTGCCAGCAGTGAGTTTCACACTGAAGCTTTCTTT. This chain links TRBV2 with TRBJ1-1; D unclear. The CDR3 consists of 12 residues. Deletions cut 3 bases from V and 3 bases from J, with 5 bases between. Germline assignment: CDR1 SNHLY and CDR2 FYNNEI.

This clone was detected only a few times. V gene TRBV7-8 combines with J gene TRBJ1-5; D is possibly TRBD1 (5 bases). The CDR3 is made up of 15 amino acids. Germline values: CDR1 SGHVS, CDR2 FQNEAQ. Trimming cost V 4 bases and J 4 bases, with 14 bases left between them. This chain's CDR3 is CASSWGGGENQPQHF. CDR3 in DNA: TGTGCCAGCAGCTGGGGGGGAGGGGAAAATCAGCCCCAGCATTTT.

The chain uses TRBV28 and TRBJ2-1; no firm D call. In germline, CDR1 is MDHEN, CDR2 SYDVKM. The CDR3 contains 13 residues. Trimming removed 3 bases at V and 8 bases at J, with 11 bases between. The CDR3 DNA sequence: TGTGCCAGCAGTTTGCCCCCTAGTCATGAGCAGTTCTTC. It yields the protein CASSLPPSHEQFF. The full variable domain, rest sourced from reference TRBV28 and TRBJ2-1, is DVKVTQSSRYLVKRTGEKVFLECVQDMDHENMFWYRQDPGLGLRLIYFSYDVKMKEKGDIPEGYSVSREKKERFSLILESASTNQTSMYLCASSLPPSHEQFFGPGTRLTVL.

The rearrangement links TRBV7-3 to TRBJ2-1, with 9 bases matching TRBD2. Germline V gene sequence: CDR1 SGHTA, CDR2 FQGTGA. The J segment lost 8 bases and the V segment lost 4 bases, leaving 21 bases of the junction unmatched. The CDR3 sequence is 19 residues long. CDR3: CASSSTPSTGTSIVYEQFF. CDR3 DNA: TGTGCCAGCAGCTCAACCCCGAGTACCGGGACTAGCATCGTGTATGAGCAGTTCTTC.

The J gene is TRBJ2-1, the V gene TRBV13; TRBD2 matches at 14 bases. The V gene end was trimmed by 2 bases and the J gene end by 8 bases; junction bases not matched to a gene: 5. CDR3 length equals 16 residues. Germline V gene lookup returns CDR1 PRHDT and CDR2 FYEKMQ (reference sequence). The CDR3 DNA reads as TGTGCCAGCAGCTTAATCGGGACTAGCGGGAGCTATGAGCAGTTCTTC. Translation gives CASSLIGTSGSYEQFF.

The rearrangement uses TRBV13 and TRBJ2-3; 7 nucleotides match TRBD1. The CDR3 has 17 amino acids. CDR1 PRHDT and CDR2 FYEKMQ come from the germline V gene (reference sequence). The V and J ends lost 5 bases and 3 bases, in that order; junction bases with no gene match: 14. Written as DNA, the CDR3 is TGTGCCAGCAGCACGTCAAGGGGGCTAGGAAGGACAGATACGCAGTATTTT. Residues: CASSTSRGLGRTDTQYF.

The chain recombines TRBV7-2 with TRBJ1-5; no reliable D call. The germline V gene has CDR1 SGHTA and CDR2 FQGNSA. This CDR3 contains 13 residues. V was pared by 3 bases and J by 1 base, with 4 bases between. The CDR3 sequence: CASSFTSNQPQHF. CDR3 nucleotide sequence: TGTGCCAGCAGCTTCACCAGCAATCAGCCCCAGCATTTT.

The rearrangement joins TRBV7-9 to TRBJ1-3; D remains ambiguous. CDR3 length equals 14 residues. V lost 4 bases, J lost 2 bases, and 9 bases lay in between. Germline V lookup: CDR1 SEHNR, CDR2 FQNEAQ (reference sequence). This chain's CDR3 is CASSSGTTGNTIYF. CDR3 DNA sequence: TGTGCCAGCAGCTCGGGCACAACTGGAAACACCATATATTTT.

The chain is built from TRBV6-5 and TRBJ1-1; D remains ambiguous. The CDR3 length is 14 residues. From germline, CDR1 is MNHEY and CDR2 SVGAGI. The germline V and J ends were trimmed by 6 bases and 1 base, with 12 bases remaining between them. The CDR3 sequence: CASSPDIWNTEAFF. The DNA for the CDR3 is TGTGCCAGCAGCCCCGACATCTGGAACACTGAAGCTTTCTTT.

The chain carries TRBV14 and TRBJ1-1; tentatively, D is TRBD1 (5 bases). Germline V gene lookup returns CDR1 SGHDN and CDR2 FVKESK. The CDR3 covers 15 residues. V was cut by 4 bases and J by 4 bases, with 16 bases left in between. CDR3 coding DNA: TGTGCCAGCAGCCCTAACAGGAAATCGGTCACTGAAGCTTTCTTT. Its translation: CASSPNRKSVTEAFF.

The chain combines TRBV5-1 with TRBJ1-4; D remains unclear. The V gene's germline CDR1 is SGHRS and CDR2 YFSETQ. Deletions cut 6 bases from V and 5 bases from J, with 17 bases between. The CDR3 sequence is 15 residues long. CDR3: CASTQAGSSNEKLFF. The CDR3 nucleotides read TGCGCCAGCACTCAAGCGGGGTCAAGCAATGAAAAACTGTTTTTT.

The chain employs TRBV6-5 and TRBJ1-2; weak D call: TRBD1 (6 bases). The germline V gene encodes CDR1 MNHEY and CDR2 SVGAGI. The CDR3 runs to 13 residues. V was shortened by 6 bases and J by 6 bases, with 14 bases between the two germline ends. The CDR3 bases are TGTGCCAGCAGGCCGTCAGGGGATAATGGCTACACCTTC. Translating it yields CASRPSGDNGYTF.

The genes are TRBV28 and TRBJ1-5; tentative D call: TRBD1 (5 bases). The V gene's germline CDR1 is MDHEN and CDR2 SYDVKM. The CDR3 runs 13 residues. The V gene lost 6 bases and the J gene lost 11 bases, with 17 bases spanning the gap. The CDR3 DNA sequence: TGTGCCAGCAGCAAAGGGGTCCTCCTAGCCCAGCATTTT. Its protein product is CASSKGVLLAQHF.

This clone was detected a few times. The sample holds other DNA sequences that translate to the same CDR3. The chain has TRBV7-9 and TRBJ1-1, with D maybe TRBD1 (6 bases). Germline CDR1 is SEHNR and CDR2 is FQNEAQ (reference sequence). CDR3 length equals 13 residues. V was clipped by 5 bases and J by 5 bases, with 12 bases between them. CDR3 in amino acids: CASSLNRDTEAFF. In nucleotides, the CDR3 is TGTGCCAGCAGCCTCAACAGGGATACTGAAGCTTTCTTT.

The chain carries TRBV7-6 and TRBJ2-3; 9 bases are shared with TRBD2. V gave up 1 base and J gave up 0 bases; unmatched junction bases: 2. There are 16 residues in the CDR3. Germline values: CDR1 SGHVS, CDR2 FNYEAQ. CDR3 region: CASSLVAGGSTDTQYF. The DNA of the CDR3 is TGTGCCAGCAGCTTAGTGGCGGGGGGGAGCACAGATACGCAGTATTTT.

The rearrangement joins TRBV19 to TRBJ2-1; the D gene is possibly TRBD1 (6 bases). This CDR3 has 15 residues. CDR1 LNHDA and CDR2 SQIVND come from the germline V gene (reference sequence). V lost 0 bases, J lost 6 bases, and 12 bases lay in between. CDR3 DNA: TGTGCCAGTAGTATAGATTATAGAGGGGGCAATGAGCAGTTCTTC. It translates to CASSIDYRGGNEQFF. Based on the CDR3 plus reference TRBV19 and TRBJ2-1, the full variable domain is DGGITQSPKYLFRKEGQNVTLSCEQNLNHDAMYWYRQDPGQGLRLIYYSQIVNDFQKGDIAEGYSVSREKKESFPLTVTSAQKNPTAFYLCASSIDYRGGNEQFFGPGTRLTVL.

This clone was seen once. As DNA, the CDR3 is TGTGCCAGCTCACCCAACACAGGGACTCAGGGAAAACTGTTTTTT. Residues: CASSPNTGTQGKLFF. The V call is TRBV18, the J call TRBJ1-4, with D maybe TRBD1 (6 bases). CDR1 KGHSH and CDR2 LQKENI come from the germline V gene. The CDR3 runs 15 residues. Trimming took 3 bases from V and 10 from J, leaving 18 bases between them.

The genes are TRBV7-8 and TRBJ1-1; no reliable D call. V gave up 1 base and J gave up 1 base, with 10 bases separating them. The CDR3 covers 15 residues. CDR1 and CDR2 from the germline V gene are SGHVS and FQNEAQ. CDR3 region: CASSLESASNTEAFF. CDR3 nucleotide sequence: TGTGCCAGCAGCTTAGAGTCAGCCTCGAACACTGAAGCTTTCTTT.

The chain is built from TRBV4-1 and TRBJ2-3, with 13 bases identical to TRBD2. Germline V gene data show CDR1 as MGHRA and CDR2 as YSYEKL. The CDR3 spans 15 residues. Trimming cost V 1 base and J 7 bases; bases outside gene matches: 2. The CDR3 spells CASSQVTSGGHTQYF. The CDR3 DNA follows: TGCGCCAGCAGCCAAGTGACTAGCGGGGGGCATACGCAGTATTTT.

This clone has a single count. Other DNA sequences of this sample code for an identical CDR3. The chain is built from TRBV7-9 and TRBJ2-7, with 7 bases lining up with TRBD2. The germline V gene encodes CDR1 SEHNR and CDR2 FQNEAQ (reference sequence). The CDR3 extends over 16 amino acids. V lost 9 bases to trimming and J lost 2 bases; unmatched junction nucleotides: 16. The CDR3 here is CASSPLGASGTYEQYF. DNA of the CDR3: TGTGCCAGTAGCCCACTCGGGGCTAGCGGTACCTACGAGCAGTACTTC.

V gene TRBV5-4 combines with J gene TRBJ2-7; 11 nucleotides line up with TRBD2. This CDR3 contains 17 residues. With V trimmed by 3 bases and J by 7 bases, 15 bases remained unmatched. The V gene's germline CDR1 is SGHNT and CDR2 YYREEE (reference sequence). CDR3 loop: CASSSAAGSGGAGEQYF. As DNA, the CDR3 is TGTGCCAGCAGCTCCGCCGCGGGTAGCGGGGGGGCAGGAGAGCAGTACTTC. Using reference TRBV5-4 and TRBJ2-7 for the parts outside the CDR3, the full variable domain is ETGVTQSPTHLIKTRGQQVTLRCSSQSGHNTVSWYQQALGQGPQFIFQYYREEENGRGNFPPRFSGLQFPNYSSELNVNALELDDSALYLCASSSAAGSGGAGEQYFGPGTRLTVT.

V gene TRBV7-6 combines with J gene TRBJ1-3, with D possibly being TRBD1 (6 bases). CDR3 length equals 14 residues. The V gene's germline CDR1 is SGHVS and CDR2 FNYEAQ. Deletions cut 1 base from V and 7 bases from J, with 11 bases between. CDR3 protein: CASSLEPGVNTIYF. DNA of the CDR3: TGTGCCAGCAGCTTAGAGCCAGGGGTGAACACCATATATTTT.